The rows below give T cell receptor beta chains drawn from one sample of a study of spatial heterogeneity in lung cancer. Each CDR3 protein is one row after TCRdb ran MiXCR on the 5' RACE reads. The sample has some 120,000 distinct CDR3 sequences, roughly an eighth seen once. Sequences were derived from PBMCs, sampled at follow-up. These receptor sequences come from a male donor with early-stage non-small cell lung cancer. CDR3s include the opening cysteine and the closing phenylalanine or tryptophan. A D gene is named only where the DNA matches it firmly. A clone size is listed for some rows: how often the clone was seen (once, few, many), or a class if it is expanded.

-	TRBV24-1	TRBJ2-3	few	CATSDRTVTTQYF	TGTGCCACCAGTGACAGGACAGTGACTACGCAGTATTTT
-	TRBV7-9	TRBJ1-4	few	CASSGTDVTNEKLFF	TGTGCCAGCAGCGGGACGGACGTCACTAATGAAAAACTGTTTTTT
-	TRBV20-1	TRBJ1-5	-	CSAEGGLSQHF	TGCAGTGCTGAGGGCGGACTGTCCCAGCATTTT
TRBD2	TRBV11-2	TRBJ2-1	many	CASSALTSGARNEQFF	TGTGCCAGCAGCGCCCTGACTAGCGGGGCGCGGAATGAGCAGTTCTTC
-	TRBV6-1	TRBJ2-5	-	CASRPYGVLEETQYF	TGTGCCAGCAGACCCTACGGGGTTTTGGAAGAGACCCAGTACTTC
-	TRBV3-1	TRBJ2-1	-	CASSQDRGGEQFF	TGTGCCAGCAGCCAAGATAGGGGGGGTGAGCAGTTCTTC
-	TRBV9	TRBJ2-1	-	CASSAVGGTAYNEQFF	TGTGCCAGCAGCGCCGTCGGAGGGACAGCCTACAATGAGCAGTTCTTC
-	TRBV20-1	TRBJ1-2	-	CSARDMADWAYGYTF	TGCAGTGCTAGAGATATGGCAGATTGGGCATATGGCTACACCTTC
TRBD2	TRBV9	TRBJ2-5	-	CASSVSGTSGEETQYF	TGTGCCAGCAGCGTCTCCGGGACTAGCGGGGAAGAGACCCAGTACTTC
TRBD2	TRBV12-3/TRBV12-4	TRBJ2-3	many	CASSRDPSSGGTDTQYF	TGTGCCAGCAGCCGGGACCCAAGTAGCGGGGGAACAGATACGCAGTATTTT
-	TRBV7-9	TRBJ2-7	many	CASSLQLAEQYF	TGTGCCAGCAGCTTACAACTTGCGGAGCAGTACTTC
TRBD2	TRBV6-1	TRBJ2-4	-	CASSEFTPSGGKFNIQYF	TGTGCCAGCAGCGAATTTACCCCTAGCGGGGGCAAATTTAACATTCAGTACTTC
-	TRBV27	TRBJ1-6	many	CASGRGNSPLHF	TGTGCCAGCGGACGGGGTAATTCACCCCTCCACTTT
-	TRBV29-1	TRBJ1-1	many	CSVDGGPEAFF	TGCAGCGTTGATGGGGGGCCTGAAGCTTTCTTT
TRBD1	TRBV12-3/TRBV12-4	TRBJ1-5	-	CASKYRGFNQPQHF	TGTGCCAGCAAATACAGGGGATTTAATCAGCCCCAGCATTTT
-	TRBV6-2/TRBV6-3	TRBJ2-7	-	CASSSTAGERSSYEQYF	TGTGCCAGCAGTTCCACCGCAGGCGAACGGAGCTCCTACGAGCAGTACTTC
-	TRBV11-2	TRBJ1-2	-	CASSPDSPKDGYTF	TGTGCCAGCAGCCCGGACAGTCCTAAGGATGGCTACACCTTC
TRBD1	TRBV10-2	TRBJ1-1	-	CASREGGTGDTEAFF	TGCGCCAGCCGAGAGGGGGGGACAGGGGACACTGAAGCTTTCTTT
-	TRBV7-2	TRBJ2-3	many	CASSLFEGNTQYF	TGTGCCAGCAGCTTATTTGAGGGAAATACGCAGTATTTT
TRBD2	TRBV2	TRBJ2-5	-	CASSGLAEETQYF	TGTGCCAGCAGCGGACTAGCGGAGGAGACCCAGTACTTC
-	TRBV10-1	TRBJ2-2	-	CASSDGDKLFF	TGCGCCAGCAGTGATGGGGATAAGCTGTTTTTT